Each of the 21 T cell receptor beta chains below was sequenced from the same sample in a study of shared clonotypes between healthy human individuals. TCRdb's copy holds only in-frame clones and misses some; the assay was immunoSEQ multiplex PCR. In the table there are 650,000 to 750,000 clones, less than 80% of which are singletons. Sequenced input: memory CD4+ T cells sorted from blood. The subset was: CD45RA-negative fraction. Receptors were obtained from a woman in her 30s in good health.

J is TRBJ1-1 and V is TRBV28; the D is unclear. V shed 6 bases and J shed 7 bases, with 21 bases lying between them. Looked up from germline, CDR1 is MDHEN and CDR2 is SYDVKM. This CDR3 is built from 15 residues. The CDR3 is CASRQALRGRHEAFF. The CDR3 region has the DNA TGTGCCAGCAGACAAGCCCTTCGGGGTCGCCATGAAGCTTTCTTT.

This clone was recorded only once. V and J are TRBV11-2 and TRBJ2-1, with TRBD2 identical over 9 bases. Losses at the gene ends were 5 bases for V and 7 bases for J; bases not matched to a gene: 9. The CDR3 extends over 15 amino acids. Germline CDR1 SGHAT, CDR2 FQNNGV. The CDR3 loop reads CASSGRAGGRNEQFF. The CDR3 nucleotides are TGTGCCAGCAGCGGGCGAGCGGGAGGCCGGAATGAGCAGTTCTTC.

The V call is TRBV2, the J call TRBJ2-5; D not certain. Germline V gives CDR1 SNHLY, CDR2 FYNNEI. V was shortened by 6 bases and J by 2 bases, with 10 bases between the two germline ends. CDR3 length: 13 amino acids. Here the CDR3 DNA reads TGTGCCAGCAGACCTACCGGACAAGAGACCCAGTACTTC. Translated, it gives CASRPTGQETQYF. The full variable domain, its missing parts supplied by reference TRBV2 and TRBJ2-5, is EPEVTQTPSHQVTQMGQEVILRCVPISNHLYFYWYRQILGQKVEFLVSFYNNEISEKSEIFDDQFSVERPDGSNFTLKIRSTKLEDSAMYFCASRPTGQETQYFGPGTRLLVL.

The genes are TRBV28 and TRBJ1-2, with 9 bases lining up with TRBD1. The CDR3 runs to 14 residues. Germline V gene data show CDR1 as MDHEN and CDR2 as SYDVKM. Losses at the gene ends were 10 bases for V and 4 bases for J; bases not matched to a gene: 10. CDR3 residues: CAIGTTGGTYGYTF. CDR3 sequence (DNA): TGTGCCATCGGAACGACAGGGGGAACCTATGGCTACACCTTC.

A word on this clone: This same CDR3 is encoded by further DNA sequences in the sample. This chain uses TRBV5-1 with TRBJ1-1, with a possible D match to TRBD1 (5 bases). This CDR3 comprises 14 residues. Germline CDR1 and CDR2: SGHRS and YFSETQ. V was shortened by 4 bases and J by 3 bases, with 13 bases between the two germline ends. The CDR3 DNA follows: TGCGCCAGCAGCACCGGACAACCATACACTGAAGCTTTCTTT. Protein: CASSTGQPYTEAFF.

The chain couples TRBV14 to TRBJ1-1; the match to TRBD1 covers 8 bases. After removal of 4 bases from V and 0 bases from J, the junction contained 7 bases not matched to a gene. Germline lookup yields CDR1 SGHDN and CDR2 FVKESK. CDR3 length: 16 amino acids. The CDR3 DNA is TGTGCCAGCAGCCCCCCGGGACAGGTCATGAACACTGAAGCTTTCTTT. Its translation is CASSPPGQVMNTEAFF.

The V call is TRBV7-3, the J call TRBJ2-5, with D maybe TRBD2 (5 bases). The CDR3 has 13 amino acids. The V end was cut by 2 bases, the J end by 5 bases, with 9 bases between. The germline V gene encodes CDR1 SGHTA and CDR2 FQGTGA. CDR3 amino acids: CASSLSSFETQYF. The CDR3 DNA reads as TGTGCCAGCAGCTTATCTAGCTTCGAGACCCAGTACTTC.

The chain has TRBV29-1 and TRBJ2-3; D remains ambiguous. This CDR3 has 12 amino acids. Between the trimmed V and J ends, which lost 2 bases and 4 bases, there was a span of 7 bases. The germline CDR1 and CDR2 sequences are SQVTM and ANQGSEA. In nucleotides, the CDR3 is TGCAGCGTTGAAAAGGAGTCAGATACGCAGTATTTT. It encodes CSVEKESDTQYF.

The CDR3 loop reads CASSLTGGEWFF. The DNA of the CDR3 is TGTGCCAGCAGTTTAACCGGGGGCGAGTGGTTCTTC. The chain is built from TRBV27 and TRBJ2-1; D might be TRBD1 or TRBD2, each matching 6 bases. The V gene's germline CDR1 is MNHEY and CDR2 SMNVEV (reference sequence). The CDR3 extends over 12 amino acids. V shed 2 bases and J shed 15 bases, with 14 bases lying between them.

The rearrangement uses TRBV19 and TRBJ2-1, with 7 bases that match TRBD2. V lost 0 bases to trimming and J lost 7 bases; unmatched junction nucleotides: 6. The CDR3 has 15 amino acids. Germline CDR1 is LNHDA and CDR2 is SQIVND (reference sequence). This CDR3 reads CASSIEGGTLNEQFF. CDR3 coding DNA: TGTGCCAGTAGTATAGAGGGGGGGACTCTTAATGAGCAGTTCTTC.

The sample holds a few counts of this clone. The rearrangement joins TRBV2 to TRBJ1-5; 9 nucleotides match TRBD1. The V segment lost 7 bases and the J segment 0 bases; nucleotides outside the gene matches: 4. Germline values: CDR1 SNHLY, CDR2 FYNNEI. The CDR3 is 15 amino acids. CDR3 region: CASTGTGHSNQPQHF. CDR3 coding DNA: TGTGCCAGCACCGGGACAGGGCATAGCAATCAGCCCCAGCATTTT.

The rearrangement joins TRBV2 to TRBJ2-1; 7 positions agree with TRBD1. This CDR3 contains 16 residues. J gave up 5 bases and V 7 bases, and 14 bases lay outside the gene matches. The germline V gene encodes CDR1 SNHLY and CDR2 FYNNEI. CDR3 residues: CASKANWGTVDNEQFF. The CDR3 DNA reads TGTGCCAGCAAAGCCAACTGGGGGACAGTGGACAATGAGCAGTTCTTC.

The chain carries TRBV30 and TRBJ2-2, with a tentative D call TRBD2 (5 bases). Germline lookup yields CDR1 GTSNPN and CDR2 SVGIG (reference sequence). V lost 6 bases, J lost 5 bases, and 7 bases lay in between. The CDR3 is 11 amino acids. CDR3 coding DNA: TGTGCCTGTTCGGGAACCGGGGAGCTGTTTTTT. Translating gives CACSGTGELFF.

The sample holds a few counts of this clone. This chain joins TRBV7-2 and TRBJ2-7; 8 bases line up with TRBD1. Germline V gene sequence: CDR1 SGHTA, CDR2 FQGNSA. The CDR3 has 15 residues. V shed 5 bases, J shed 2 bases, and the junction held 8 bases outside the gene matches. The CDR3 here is CASSPGQGNTYEQYF. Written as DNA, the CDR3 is TGTGCCAGCAGCCCCGGACAGGGAAACACCTACGAGCAGTACTTC. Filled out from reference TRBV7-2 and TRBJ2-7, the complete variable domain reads GAGVSQSPSNKVTEKGKDVELRCDPISGHTALYWYRQSLGQGLEFLIYFQGNSAPDKSGLPSDRFSAERTGGSVSTLTIQRTQQEDSAVYLCASSPGQGNTYEQYFGPGTRLTVT.

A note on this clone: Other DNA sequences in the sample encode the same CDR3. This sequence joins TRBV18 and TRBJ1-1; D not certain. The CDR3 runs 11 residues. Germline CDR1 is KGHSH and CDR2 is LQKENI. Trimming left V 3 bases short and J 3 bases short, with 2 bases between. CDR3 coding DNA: TGTGCCAGCTCACCGGACACTGAAGCTTTCTTT. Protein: CASSPDTEAFF. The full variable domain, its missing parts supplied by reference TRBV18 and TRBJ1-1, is NAGVMQNPRHLVRRRGQEARLRCSPMKGHSHVYWYRQLPEEGLKFMVYLQKENIIDESGMPKERFSAEFPKEGPSILRIQQVVRGDSAAYFCASSPDTEAFFGQGTRLTVV.

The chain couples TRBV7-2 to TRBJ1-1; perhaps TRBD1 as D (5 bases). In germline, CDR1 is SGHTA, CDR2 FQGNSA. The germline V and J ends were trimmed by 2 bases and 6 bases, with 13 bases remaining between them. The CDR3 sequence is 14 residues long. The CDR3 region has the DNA TGTGCCAGCAGCTTATTTTTGGGGGGGGCTGAAGCTTTCTTT. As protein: CASSLFLGGAEAFF.

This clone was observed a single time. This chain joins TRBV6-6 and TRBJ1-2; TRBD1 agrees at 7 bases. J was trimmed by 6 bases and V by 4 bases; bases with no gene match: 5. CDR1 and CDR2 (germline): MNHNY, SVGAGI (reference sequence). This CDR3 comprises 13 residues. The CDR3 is CASSSSGQNGYTF. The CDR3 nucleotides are TGTGCCAGCAGTTCCTCGGGACAGAATGGCTACACCTTC.

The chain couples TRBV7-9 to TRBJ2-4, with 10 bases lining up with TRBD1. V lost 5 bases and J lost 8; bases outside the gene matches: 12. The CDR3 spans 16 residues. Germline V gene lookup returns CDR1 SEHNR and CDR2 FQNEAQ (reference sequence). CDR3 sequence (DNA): TGTGCCAGCAGCGTACCGGGACAGGGGCTGAGAGACATTCAGTACTTC. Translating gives CASSVPGQGLRDIQYF.

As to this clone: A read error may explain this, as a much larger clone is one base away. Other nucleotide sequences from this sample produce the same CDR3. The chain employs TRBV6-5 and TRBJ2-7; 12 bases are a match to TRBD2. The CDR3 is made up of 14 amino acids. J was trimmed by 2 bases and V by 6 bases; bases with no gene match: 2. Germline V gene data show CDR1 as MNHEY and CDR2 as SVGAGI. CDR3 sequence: CASRRLAGAYEQYF. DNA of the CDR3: TGTGCCAGCAGAAGACTAGCGGGGGCCTACGAGCAGTACTTC.

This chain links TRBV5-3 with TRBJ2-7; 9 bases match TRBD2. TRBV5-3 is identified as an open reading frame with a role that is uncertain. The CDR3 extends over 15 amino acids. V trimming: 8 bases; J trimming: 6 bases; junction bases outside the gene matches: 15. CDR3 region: CASSPNSGRRGEQYF. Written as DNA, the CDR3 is TGTGCCAGCAGTCCAAATAGCGGGAGAAGAGGCGAGCAGTACTTC.

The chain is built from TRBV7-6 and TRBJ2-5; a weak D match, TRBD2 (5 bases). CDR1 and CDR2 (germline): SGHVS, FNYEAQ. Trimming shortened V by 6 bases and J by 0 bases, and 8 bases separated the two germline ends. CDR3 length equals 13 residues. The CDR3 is CASSRGYQETQYF. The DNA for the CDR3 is TGTGCCAGCAGTCGAGGGTACCAAGAGACCCAGTACTTC.